This T cell receptor beta chain was recovered during a study of CD8+CD57+ T cells in acquired aplastic anemia. The CDR3 spans 14 residues. Germline CDR1 is SGHTA and CDR2 is FQGNSA. V was clipped by 0 bases and J by 2 bases, with 8 bases between them. Remarks on this clonotype: The antigen remains undetermined.

Findings and caveats of the study: Patients and controls turned out to have 25 to 30 CD8+ CDR3 sequences in common.

CD8+CD57+ cell expansion, shown by flow cytometry, had occurred in the patients selected for sequencing. Genomic DNA constituted the template upon which TCR beta VDJ and CDR3 profiling was performed. TCRdb reprocessed the reads with MiXCR, giving one entry per CDR3 protein. The sample has 150,000 or so distinct CDR3 sequences, approximately 51% seen once. The specimen sequenced was sorted CD4+, CD8+, or CD8+CD57+ T cells (not recorded which) from PBMCs. The V and J genes are TRBV7-2 and TRBJ2-7; no firm D call. This sequence was found in a human donor with aplastic anemia. The DNA of the CDR3 is TGTGCCAGCAGCTTAGCGGTACGAGCCTACGAGCAGTACTTC. It yields the protein CASSLAVRAYEQYF.